These 2 T cell receptor beta chains were all obtained from the same sample, sequenced in a study of cytomegalovirus exposure and HLA in healthy donors. Amplification used 60 Vbeta primers and 13 Jbeta primers. Generated by immunoSEQ multiplex PCR, the TCRdb table keeps only in-frame clones and is missing some. The sample has about 140,000 clones, 76% seen once. The sequenced material came from PBMCs. The receptors were sampled from a man aged 40-55 years in good health and CMV-seronegative.

The chain is built from TRBV6-1 and TRBJ1-2; 8 bases are shared with TRBD1. The CDR3 length is 14 residues. The V and J ends lost 4 bases and 4 bases, in that order; junction bases with no gene match: 5. Germline CDR1 MNHNS, CDR2 SASEGT. CDR3: CASSVPGGSYGYTF. The CDR3, as DNA: TGTGCCAGCAGTGTCCCAGGGGGCAGCTATGGCTACACCTTC.

This clone has only a few counts. The rearrangement uses TRBV10-1 and TRBJ2-7; D perhaps matches TRBD1 (6 bases). V was clipped by 2 bases and J by 3 bases, with 17 bases between them. CDR1 is WNHNN, CDR2 SYGVQD, per germline (reference sequence). The CDR3 is made up of 16 amino acids. CDR3 region: CASSEPRQADLYEQYF. CDR3 coding DNA: TGCGCCAGCAGTGAGCCCAGACAGGCGGATCTCTACGAGCAGTACTTC.